The clone carrying this T cell receptor beta chain was recorded many times. The antigen is undetermined. Germline assignment: CDR1 SEHNR and CDR2 FQNEAQ (reference sequence). Deletions cut 5 bases from V and 4 bases from J, with 14 bases between. The CDR3 contains 14 residues. In the sorted-subset replicate PCRs, roughly 210 ng DNA, 25,000 to 30,000 T cell genomes, was used. The protocol was immunoSEQ multiplex PCR, while the TCRdb copy is restricted to in-frame clones and leaves out a portion. Here the sample spans some 1.1 million clones, 70% to 85% being singletons. This entry comes from a study of shared clonotypes between healthy human individuals. The study's findings and limits: Non-shared clonotypes showed lower generation probabilities than clonotypes common to all four donors. Some naive CD4 clonotypes, roughly 5%, turned up in common across a few donors. Naive subsets tended to show greater estimated richness than memory subsets.

This TCR was sampled from a man between 18 and 35 years old in good health. Some clones in this sample may be carry-over from other donors' samples. Specimen: memory CD4+ T cells from PBMCs. The subset is: CD45RA-negative fraction. The chain recombines TRBV7-9 with TRBJ2-5, with D tentatively TRBD2 (5 bases). The CDR3 nucleotides read TGTGCCAGCAGCCGACCCCCCGCGGGAGAGACCCAGTACTTC. Encoded protein: CASSRPPAGETQYF.